Presented here are 4 T cell receptor beta chains from one specimen sequenced in a study of CD8 T cells in ankylosing spondylitis. Broader study findings: A motif of fewer than ten highly homologous TCR beta variants was seen as apparently characteristic of ankylosing spondylitis blood.

TCRdb analysed the 5' RACE reads with MiXCR anew, one entry per CDR3 protein. The repertoire holds 650,000 to 800,000 distinct CDR3 sequences, 19% seen once, with 15% to 20% in the top ten. These receptors are not linked to any known antigen. Material for sequencing was blood, either unsorted or a sorted T cell fraction (not recorded which). The receptors were sampled from a male donor with ankylosing spondylitis.

This clonotype appeared a few times. The J gene is TRBJ2-3, the V gene TRBV20-1; D is unresolved. The CDR3 has 14 amino acids. V lost 0 bases and J lost 1, with 8 bases in between. CDR1 is DFQATT and CDR2 is SNEGSKA in the germline V gene (reference sequence). CDR3 region: CSARDYGRTDTQYF. The CDR3, as DNA: TGCAGTGCTAGAGATTATGGACGCACAGATACGCAGTATTTT.

This chain links TRBV3-1 with TRBJ1-2; D not resolved. V was cut by 4 bases and J by 0 bases, with 15 bases left in between. Germline CDR1 is LGHDT and CDR2 is YNNKEL (reference sequence). The CDR3 extends over 16 amino acids. CDR3 sequence: CASSPGRIAANYGYTF. CDR3 DNA: TGTGCCAGCAGCCCTGGCCGGATTGCCGCTAACTATGGCTACACCTTC.

The V call is TRBV27, the J call TRBJ1-1, with unresolved D. The CDR3 contains 12 residues. V lost 7 bases to trimming and J lost 6 bases, with 12 bases between them. Germline CDR1 is MNHEY and CDR2 is SMNVEV (reference sequence). Here the CDR3 reads CASTSQTAEAFF. CDR3 coding DNA: TGTGCCAGCACTTCTCAGACCGCTGAAGCTTTCTTT.

The V and J genes are TRBV3-1 and TRBJ2-3; TRBD2 agrees at 8 bases. Germline-derived CDR1 and CDR2 are LGHDT and YNNKEL (reference sequence). This CDR3 comprises 16 residues. The junction had 2 bases not matched to a gene; V was cut back by 0 bases and J by 0 bases. As DNA, the CDR3 is TGTGCCAGCAGCCAAGATAGCGGGATGAGCACAGATACGCAGTATTTT. This gives the protein CASSQDSGMSTDTQYF.